This T cell receptor (beta chain) was documented in a study of Graves' ophthalmopathy and Graves' hyperthyroidism. This clonotype appeared many times. Its target is unknown. Investigators amplified TCR beta CDR3 regions from RNA transcripts. First-round RT-PCR with HTBI primers preceded a second-round multiplex PCR. TCRdb itself ran the multiplex PCR reads through MiXCR, one entry per CDR3 protein. The sample consists of 210,000 or so distinct CDR3 sequences, 25% to 30% of them appearing once. Whole-study findings and limits: Most thyroid clonotypes expanded beyond 0.001 frequency were also found in blood. Classification of ophthalmopathy versus stable hyperthyroidism by a 13-signature model yielded 85% to 90% sensitivity and just over 80% specificity. With a specificity of 72.22% and a sensitivity of 70% to 71%, the model predicted ophthalmopathy progression.

None of the included patients had other autoimmune diseases, uncontrolled infections, pregnancy or lactation, as these led to exclusion. Germline V gene lookup returns CDR1 LNHDA and CDR2 SQIVND (reference sequence). V was cut by 3 bases and J by 6 bases, with 9 bases left in between. The CDR3 is 14 residues long. The source material was peripheral blood. The V gene is TRBV19, the J gene TRBJ1-6; weak D call: TRBD1 (5 bases). The TCR comes from a man aged 45 to 65 with Graves' ophthalmopathy. CDR3 in amino acids: CASSIEGLNSPLHF. In nucleotides, the CDR3 is TGTGCCAGTAGTATCGAGGGGCTTAATTCACCCCTCCACTTT.